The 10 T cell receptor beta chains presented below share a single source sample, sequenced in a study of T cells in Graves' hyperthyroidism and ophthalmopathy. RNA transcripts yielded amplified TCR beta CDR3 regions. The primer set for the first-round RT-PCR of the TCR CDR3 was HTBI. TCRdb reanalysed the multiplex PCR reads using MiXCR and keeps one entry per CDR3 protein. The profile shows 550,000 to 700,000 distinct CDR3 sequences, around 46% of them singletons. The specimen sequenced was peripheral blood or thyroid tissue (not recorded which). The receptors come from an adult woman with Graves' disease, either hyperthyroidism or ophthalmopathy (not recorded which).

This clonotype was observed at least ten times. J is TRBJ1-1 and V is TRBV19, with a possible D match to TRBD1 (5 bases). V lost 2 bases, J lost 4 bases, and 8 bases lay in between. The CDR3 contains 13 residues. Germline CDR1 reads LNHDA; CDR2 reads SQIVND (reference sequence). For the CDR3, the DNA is TGTGCCAGTAGTATACAGGGCAGCACTGAAGCTTTCTTT. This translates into CASSIQGSTEAFF.

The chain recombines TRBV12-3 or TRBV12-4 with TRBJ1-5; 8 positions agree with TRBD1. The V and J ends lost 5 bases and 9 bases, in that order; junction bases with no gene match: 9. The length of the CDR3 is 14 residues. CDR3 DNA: TGTGCCAGCAGTCTCAGACAGGGGAGGGTGCCCCAGCATTTT. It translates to CASSLRQGRVPQHF.

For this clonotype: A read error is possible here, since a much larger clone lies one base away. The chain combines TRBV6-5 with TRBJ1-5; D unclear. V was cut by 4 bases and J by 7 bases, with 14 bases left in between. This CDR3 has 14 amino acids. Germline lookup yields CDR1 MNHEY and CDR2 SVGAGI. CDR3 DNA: TGTGCCAGCAGTTCCAACAACTTTCAGCAGCCCCAGCATTTT. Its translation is CASSSNNFQQPQHF.

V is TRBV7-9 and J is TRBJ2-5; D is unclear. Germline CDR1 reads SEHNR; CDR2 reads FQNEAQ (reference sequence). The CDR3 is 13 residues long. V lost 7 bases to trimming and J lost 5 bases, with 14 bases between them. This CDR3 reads CASTSYGVETQYF. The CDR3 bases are TGTGCCAGCACCTCCTATGGGGTGGAGACCCAGTACTTC.

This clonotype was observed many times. CDR3: CASSPTGTSGNEQYF. The CDR3 region has the DNA TGTGCCAGCAGCCCGACCGGGACTAGCGGAAACGAGCAGTACTTC. This sequence joins TRBV3-1 and TRBJ2-7; TRBD2 agrees at 11 bases. V was clipped by 4 bases and J by 5 bases; unmatched bases: 7. This CDR3 spans 15 amino acids. Germline lookup yields CDR1 LGHDT and CDR2 YNNKEL (reference sequence).

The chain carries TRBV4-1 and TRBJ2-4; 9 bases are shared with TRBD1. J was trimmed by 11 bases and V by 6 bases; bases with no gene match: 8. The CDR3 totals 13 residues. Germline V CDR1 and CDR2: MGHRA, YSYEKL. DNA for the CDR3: TGCGCCAGCAGACTTGGACAGGGGAGCTTTCAGTACTTC. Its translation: CASRLGQGSFQYF.

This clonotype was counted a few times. The CDR3 DNA reads TGTGCCAGCAGCCCGGCCATTGGCCAGGGGAATTCACCCCTCCACTTT. It yields the protein CASSPAIGQGNSPLHF. V gene TRBV7-9 combines with J gene TRBJ1-6, with a tentative D call TRBD1 (6 bases). V was clipped by 5 bases and J by 7 bases, with 18 bases between them. This CDR3 has 16 amino acids. Looked up from germline, CDR1 is SEHNR and CDR2 is FQNEAQ (reference sequence).

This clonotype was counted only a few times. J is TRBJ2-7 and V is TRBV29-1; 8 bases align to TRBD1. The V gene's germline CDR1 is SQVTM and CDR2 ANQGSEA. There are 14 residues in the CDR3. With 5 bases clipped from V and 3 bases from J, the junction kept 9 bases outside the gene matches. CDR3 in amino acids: CSVRTGLSIYEQYF. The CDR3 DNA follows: TGCAGCGTTAGGACAGGGCTGTCCATCTACGAGCAGTACTTC.

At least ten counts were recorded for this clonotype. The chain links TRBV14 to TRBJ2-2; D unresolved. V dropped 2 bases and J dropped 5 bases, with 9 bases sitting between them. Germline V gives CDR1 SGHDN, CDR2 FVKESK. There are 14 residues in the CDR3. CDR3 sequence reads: CASSQRVATGELFF. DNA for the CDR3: TGTGCCAGCAGCCAAAGGGTCGCAACCGGGGAGCTGTTTTTT.

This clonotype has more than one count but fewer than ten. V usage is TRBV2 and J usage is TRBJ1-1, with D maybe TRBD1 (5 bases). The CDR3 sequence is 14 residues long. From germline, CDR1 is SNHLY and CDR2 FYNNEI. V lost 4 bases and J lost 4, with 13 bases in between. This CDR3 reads CASSVVGEITEAFF. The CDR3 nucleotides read TGTGCCAGCAGTGTTGTGGGGGAGATCACTGAAGCTTTCTTT.